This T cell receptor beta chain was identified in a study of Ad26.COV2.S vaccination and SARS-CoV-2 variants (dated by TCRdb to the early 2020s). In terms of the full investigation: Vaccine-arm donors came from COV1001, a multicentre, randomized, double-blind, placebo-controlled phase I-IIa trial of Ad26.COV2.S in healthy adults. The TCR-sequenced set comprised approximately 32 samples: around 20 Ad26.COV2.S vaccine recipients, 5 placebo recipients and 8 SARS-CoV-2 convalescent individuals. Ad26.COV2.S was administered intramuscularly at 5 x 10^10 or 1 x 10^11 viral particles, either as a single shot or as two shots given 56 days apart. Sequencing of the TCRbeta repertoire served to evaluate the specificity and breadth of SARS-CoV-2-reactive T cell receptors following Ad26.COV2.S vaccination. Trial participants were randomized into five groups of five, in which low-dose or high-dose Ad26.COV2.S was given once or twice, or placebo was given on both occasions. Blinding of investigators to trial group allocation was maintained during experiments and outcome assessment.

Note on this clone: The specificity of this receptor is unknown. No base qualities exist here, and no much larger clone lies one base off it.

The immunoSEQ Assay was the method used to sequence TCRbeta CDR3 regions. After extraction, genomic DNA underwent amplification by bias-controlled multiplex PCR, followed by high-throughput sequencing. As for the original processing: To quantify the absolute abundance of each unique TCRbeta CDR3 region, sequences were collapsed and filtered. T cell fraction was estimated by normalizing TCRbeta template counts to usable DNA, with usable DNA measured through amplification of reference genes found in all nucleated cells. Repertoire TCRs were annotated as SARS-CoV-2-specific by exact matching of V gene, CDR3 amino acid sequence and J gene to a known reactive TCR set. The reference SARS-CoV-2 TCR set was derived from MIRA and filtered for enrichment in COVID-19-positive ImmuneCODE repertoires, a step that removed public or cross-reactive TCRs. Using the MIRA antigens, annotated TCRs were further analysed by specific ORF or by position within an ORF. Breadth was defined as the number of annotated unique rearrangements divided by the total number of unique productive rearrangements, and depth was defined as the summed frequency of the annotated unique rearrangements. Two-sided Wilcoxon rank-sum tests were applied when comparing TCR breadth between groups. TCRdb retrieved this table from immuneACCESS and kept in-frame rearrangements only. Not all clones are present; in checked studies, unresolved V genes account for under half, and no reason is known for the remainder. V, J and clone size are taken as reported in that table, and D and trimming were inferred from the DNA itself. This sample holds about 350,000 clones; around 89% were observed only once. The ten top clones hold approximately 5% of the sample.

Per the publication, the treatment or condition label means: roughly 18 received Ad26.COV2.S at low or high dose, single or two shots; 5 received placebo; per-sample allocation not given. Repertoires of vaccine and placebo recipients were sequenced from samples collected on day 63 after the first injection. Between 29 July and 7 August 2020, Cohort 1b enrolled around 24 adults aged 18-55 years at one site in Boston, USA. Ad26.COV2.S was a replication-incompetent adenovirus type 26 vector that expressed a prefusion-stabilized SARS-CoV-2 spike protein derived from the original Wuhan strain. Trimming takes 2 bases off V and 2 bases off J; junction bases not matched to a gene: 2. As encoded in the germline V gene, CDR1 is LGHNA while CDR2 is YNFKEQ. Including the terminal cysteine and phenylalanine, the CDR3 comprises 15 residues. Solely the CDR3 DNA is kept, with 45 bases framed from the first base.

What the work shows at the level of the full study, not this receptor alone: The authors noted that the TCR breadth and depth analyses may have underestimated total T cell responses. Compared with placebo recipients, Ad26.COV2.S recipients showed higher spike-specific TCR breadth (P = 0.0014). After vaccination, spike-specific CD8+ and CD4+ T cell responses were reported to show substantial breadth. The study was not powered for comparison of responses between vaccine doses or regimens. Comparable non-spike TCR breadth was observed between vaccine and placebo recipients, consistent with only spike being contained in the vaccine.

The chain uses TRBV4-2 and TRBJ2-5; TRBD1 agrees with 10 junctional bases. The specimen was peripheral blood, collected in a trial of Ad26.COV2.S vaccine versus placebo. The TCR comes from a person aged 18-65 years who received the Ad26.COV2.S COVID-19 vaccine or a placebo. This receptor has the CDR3 CASSQRTGGQETQYF. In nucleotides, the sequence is TGTGCCAGCAGCCAAAGGACAGGGGGGCAAGAGACCCAGTACTTC.